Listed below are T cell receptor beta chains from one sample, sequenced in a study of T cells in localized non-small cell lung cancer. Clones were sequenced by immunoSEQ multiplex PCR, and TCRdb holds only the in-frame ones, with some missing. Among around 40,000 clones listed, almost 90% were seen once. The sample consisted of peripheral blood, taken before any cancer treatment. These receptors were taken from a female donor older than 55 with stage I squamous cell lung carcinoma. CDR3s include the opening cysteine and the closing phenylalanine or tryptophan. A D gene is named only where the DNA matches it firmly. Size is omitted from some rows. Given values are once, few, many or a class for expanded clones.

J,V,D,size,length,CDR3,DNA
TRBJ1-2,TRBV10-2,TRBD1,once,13,CASSATGESSPTF,TGCGCCAGCAGTGCGACAGGGGAGTCTTCTCCCACCTTC
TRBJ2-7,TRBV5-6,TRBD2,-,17,CASSWGVVAGSSYEQYF,TGTGCCAGCAGCTGGGGGGTGGTAGCGGGGAGCTCCTACGAGCAGTACTTC
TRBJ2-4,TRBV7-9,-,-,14,CASSLGLGGDIQYF,TGTGCCAGCAGCTTAGGGCTAGGTGGAGACATTCAGTACTTC
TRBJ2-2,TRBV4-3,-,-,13,CASSQVRAGELFF,TGCGCCAGCAGCCAAGTGAGGGCCGGGGAGCTGTTTTTT
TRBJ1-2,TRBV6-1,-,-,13,CASSAGLNYGYTF,TGTGCCAGCAGCGCAGGGTTGAACTATGGCTACACCTTC
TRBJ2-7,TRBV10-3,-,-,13,CAISESDSYEQYF,TGTGCCATCAGTGAGTCCGATTCCTACGAGCAGTACTTC
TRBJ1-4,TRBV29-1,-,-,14,CSVGGTETNEKLFF,TGCAGCGTAGGGGGGACGGAAACTAATGAAAAACTGTTTTTT
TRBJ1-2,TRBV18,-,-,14,CASSPWPGPYGYTF,TGTGCCAGCTCCCCCTGGCCAGGGCCCTATGGCTACACCTTC
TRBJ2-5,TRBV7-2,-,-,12,CASSWYRETQYF,TGTGCCAGCAGCTGGTACCGGGAGACCCAGTACTTC
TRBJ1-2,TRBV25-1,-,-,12,CASSDRGEGYTF,TGTGCCAGCTCAGATAGGGGGGAGGGCTACACCTTC
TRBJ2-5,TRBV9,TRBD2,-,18,CASSSRLAGGSWRETQYF,TGTGCCAGCAGCTCCAGACTAGCGGGAGGGAGCTGGCGAGAGACCCAGTACTTC
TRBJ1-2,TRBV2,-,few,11,CASSDPYGYTF,TGTGCCAGCAGCGACCCCTATGGCTACACCTTC
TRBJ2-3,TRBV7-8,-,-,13,CASSLMREDTQYF,TGTGCCAGCAGCTTAATGCGGGAAGATACGCAGTATTTT
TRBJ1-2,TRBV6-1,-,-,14,CASSDTGRKAGYTF,TGTGCCAGCAGTGATACAGGGAGAAAGGCTGGCTACACCTTC
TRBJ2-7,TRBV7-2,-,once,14,CASSLSTRLGEQYF,TGTGCCAGCAGCTTATCCACCAGGCTCGGGGAGCAGTACTTC
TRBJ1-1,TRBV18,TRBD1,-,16,CASSQNRGGRYTEAFF,TGTGCCAGCTCACAAAACAGGGGAGGGAGGTACACTGAAGCTTTCTTT
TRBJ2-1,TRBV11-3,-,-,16,CASSLGPGGSYNEQFF,TGTGCCAGCAGCTTAGGGCCCGGGGGCTCCTACAATGAGCAGTTCTTC
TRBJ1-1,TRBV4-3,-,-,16,CASSQDRGRRNTEAFF,TGCGCCAGCAGCCAAGATAGGGGACGGAGGAACACTGAAGCTTTCTTT
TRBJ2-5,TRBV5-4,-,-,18,CASSLGIRVPVGRETQYF,TGTGCCAGCAGCTTGGGGATCCGTGTGCCCGTAGGGAGGGAGACCCAGTACTTC
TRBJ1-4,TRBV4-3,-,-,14,CASSQEARGEKLFF,TGCGCCAGCAGCCAAGAGGCAAGAGGTGAAAAACTGTTTTTT
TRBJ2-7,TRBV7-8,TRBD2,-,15,CASSLLLAASYEQYF,TGTGCCAGCAGTCTACTACTAGCGGCCTCCTACGAGCAGTACTTC
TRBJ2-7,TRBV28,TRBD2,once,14,CASSLSAGRGEQYF,TGTGCCAGCAGTTTAAGCGCCGGGAGGGGCGAGCAGTACTTC
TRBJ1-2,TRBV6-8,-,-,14,CASKYHSANYGYTF,TGTGCCAGCAAATACCACAGCGCTAACTATGGCTACACCTTC
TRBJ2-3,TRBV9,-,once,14,CASTPAHATDTQYF,TGTGCCAGCACCCCCGCTCATGCCACAGATACGCAGTATTTT
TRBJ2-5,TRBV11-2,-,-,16,CASSPESAGGQETQYF,TGTGCCAGCAGCCCCGAGTCGGCAGGGGGGCAAGAGACCCAGTACTTC
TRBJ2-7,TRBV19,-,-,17,CASSASFGGGMSYEQYF,TGTGCCAGTAGTGCCTCCTTTGGAGGGGGCATGTCCTACGAGCAGTACTTC
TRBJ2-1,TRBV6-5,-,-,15,CASSYSVVSYNEQFF,TGTGCCAGCAGTTACTCGGTCGTAAGCTACAATGAGCAGTTCTTC
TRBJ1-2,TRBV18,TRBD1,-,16,CASSRETGRPNYGYTF,TGTGCCAGCTCACGGGAGACAGGGAGACCTAACTATGGCTACACCTTC
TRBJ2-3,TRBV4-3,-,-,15,CASSQEGGSTDTQYF,TGCGCCAGCAGCCAAGAGGGCGGTAGCACAGATACGCAGTATTTT
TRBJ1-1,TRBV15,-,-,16,CATSRDGGSPNTEAFF,TGTGCCACCAGCAGAGATGGGGGATCCCCTAACACTGAAGCTTTCTTT
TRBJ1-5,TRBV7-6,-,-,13,CASSLAAGQPQHF,TGTGCCAGCAGCTTAGCTGCGGGCCAGCCCCAGCATTTT
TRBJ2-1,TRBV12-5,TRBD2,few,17,CASGLVLSGREYNEQFF,TGTGCTAGTGGTTTGGTACTTAGCGGGAGGGAATACAATGAGCAGTTCTTC
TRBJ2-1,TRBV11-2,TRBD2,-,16,CASTRWTSGRAHEQFF,TGTGCCAGCACCCGATGGACTAGCGGGAGGGCCCATGAGCAGTTCTTC
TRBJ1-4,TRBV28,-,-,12,CASSWLGEKLFF,TGTGCCAGCTCGTGGCTGGGTGAAAAACTGTTTTTT
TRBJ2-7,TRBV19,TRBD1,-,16,CASSLDAGQALNEQYF,TGTGCCAGTAGTCTCGACGCGGGACAGGCACTAAACGAGCAGTACTTC
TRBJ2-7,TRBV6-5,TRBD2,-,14,CASSIRSGGYEQYF,TGTGCCAGCAGTATCCGTAGCGGGGGGTACGAGCAGTACTTC
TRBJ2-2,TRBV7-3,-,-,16,CASSLMGTLNTGELFF,TGTGCCAGCAGCTTAATGGGGACTTTGAACACCGGGGAGCTGTTTTTT
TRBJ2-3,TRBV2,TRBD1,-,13,CASRGQGGYTQYF,TGTGCCAGCAGGGGACAGGGGGGGTATACGCAGTATTTT
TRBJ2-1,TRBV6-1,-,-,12,CASSPGDNEQFF,TGTGCCAGCAGTCCAGGGGACAATGAGCAGTTCTTC
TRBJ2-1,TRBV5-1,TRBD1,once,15,CASSLGQGYYNEQFF,TGCGCCAGCAGCTTGGGACAGGGTTACTACAATGAGCAGTTCTTC
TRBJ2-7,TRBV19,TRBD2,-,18,CASSMKGGLAGGSAEQYF,TGTGCCAGTAGTATGAAGGGTGGACTAGCGGGTGGCAGCGCCGAGCAGTACTTC
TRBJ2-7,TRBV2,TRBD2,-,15,CASNLGLAGGYEQYF,TGTGCCAGCAACTTAGGACTAGCGGGAGGGTACGAGCAGTACTTC
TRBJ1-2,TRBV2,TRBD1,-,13,CASTTGANYGYTF,TGTGCCAGCACGACAGGGGCTAACTATGGCTACACCTTC
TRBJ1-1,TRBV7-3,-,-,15,CASSLGPRGNTEAFF,TGTGCCAGCAGCTTAGGGCCTCGGGGGAACACTGAAGCTTTCTTT
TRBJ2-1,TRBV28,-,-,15,CASSLRPRAYNEQFF,TGTGCCAGCAGTTTACGCCCGCGGGCCTACAATGAGCAGTTCTTC
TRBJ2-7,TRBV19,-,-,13,CASSMPYLGEQYF,TGTGCCAGTAGTATGCCCTACCTTGGGGAGCAGTACTTC
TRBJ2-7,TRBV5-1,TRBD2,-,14,CASSLIAGSYEQYF,TGCGCCAGCAGCCTCATAGCGGGCTCCTACGAGCAGTACTTC